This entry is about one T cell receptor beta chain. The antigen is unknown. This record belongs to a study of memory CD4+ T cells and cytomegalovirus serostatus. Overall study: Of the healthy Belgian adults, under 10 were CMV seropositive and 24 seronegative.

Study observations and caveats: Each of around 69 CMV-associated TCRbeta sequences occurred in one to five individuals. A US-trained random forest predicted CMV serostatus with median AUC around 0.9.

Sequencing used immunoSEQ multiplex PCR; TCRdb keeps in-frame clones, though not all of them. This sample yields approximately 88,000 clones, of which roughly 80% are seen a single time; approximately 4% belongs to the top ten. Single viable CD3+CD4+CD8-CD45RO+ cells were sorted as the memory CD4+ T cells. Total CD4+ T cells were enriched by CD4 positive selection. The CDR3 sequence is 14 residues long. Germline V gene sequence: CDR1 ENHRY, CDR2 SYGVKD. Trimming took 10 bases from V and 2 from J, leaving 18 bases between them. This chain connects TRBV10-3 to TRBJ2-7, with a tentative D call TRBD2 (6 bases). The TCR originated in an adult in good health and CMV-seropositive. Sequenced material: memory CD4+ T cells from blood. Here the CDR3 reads CATNSGVETYEQYF. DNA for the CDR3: TGTGCCACCAATAGCGGCGTCGAGACCTACGAGCAGTACTTC.